Listed below are T cell receptor beta chains from one sample, sequenced in a study of CD8 T cells in ankylosing spondylitis. TCRdb recomputed calls from the 5' RACE reads with MiXCR, one row per CDR3 protein. In the table there are about 140,000 distinct CDR3 sequences, 25% to 35% of which are singletons. The sequencing sample was made of synovial fluid, either unsorted or a sorted T cell fraction (not recorded which). The receptors were gathered from a male donor with ankylosing spondylitis. The CDR3 runs from the conserved cysteine through the conserved F or W. The order of the fields is V gene, J gene, D gene, clone size, CDR3 protein, CDR3 DNA. The D gene is left open where the match is weak. Size is stated for part of the rows, as once, few or many counts, or as a class when the clone is expanded.

v_gene: TRBV18
j_gene: TRBJ1-4
d_gene: .
abundance: .
CDR3aa: CASSPTNEKLFF
CDR3nt: TGTGCCAGCTCACCTACTAATGAAAAACTGTTTTTT

v_gene: TRBV5-1
j_gene: TRBJ2-5
d_gene: .
abundance: .
CDR3aa: CASSPRRVSETQYF
CDR3nt: TGCGCCAGCAGCCCGAGACGGGTATCGGAGACCCAGTACTTC

v_gene: TRBV28
j_gene: TRBJ2-2
d_gene: .
abundance: .
CDR3aa: CASSFRQPANTGELFF
CDR3nt: TGTGCCAGCAGTTTTAGACAGCCCGCGAACACCGGGGAGCTGTTTTTT

v_gene: TRBV20-1
j_gene: TRBJ1-1
d_gene: .
abundance: few
CDR3aa: CSASAAVASNTEAFF
CDR3nt: TGCAGTGCTAGTGCGGCCGTAGCCTCGAACACTGAAGCTTTCTTT

v_gene: TRBV10-1
j_gene: TRBJ2-1
d_gene: .
abundance: .
CDR3aa: CASSEGRSNEQFF
CDR3nt: TGCGCCAGCAGTGAGGGCCGGTCCAATGAGCAGTTCTTC

v_gene: TRBV2
j_gene: TRBJ2-3
d_gene: TRBD2
abundance: .
CDR3aa: CASRDRGGTDTQYF
CDR3nt: TGTGCCAGCAGAGACCGGGGGGGCACAGATACGCAGTATTTT

v_gene: TRBV7-2
j_gene: TRBJ2-1
d_gene: .
abundance: .
CDR3aa: CASSLGWRAVF
CDR3nt: TGTGCCAGCAGCTTAGGATGGCGAGCGGTCTTC

v_gene: TRBV6-1
j_gene: TRBJ2-2
d_gene: TRBD1
abundance: few
CDR3aa: CASSVGTADQGELFF
CDR3nt: TGTGCCAGCAGTGTTGGGACAGCGGACCAGGGGGAGCTGTTTTTT

v_gene: TRBV11-2
j_gene: TRBJ2-5
d_gene: .
abundance: .
CDR3aa: CASSFPGMETQYF
CDR3nt: TGTGCCAGCAGCTTTCCTGGTATGGAGACCCAGTACTTC

v_gene: TRBV5-1
j_gene: TRBJ1-1
d_gene: .
abundance: .
CDR3aa: CASSPGASTEAFF
CDR3nt: TGCGCCAGCAGCCCAGGGGCGTCCACTGAAGCTTTCTTT

v_gene: TRBV5-6
j_gene: TRBJ1-5
d_gene: .
abundance: many
CDR3aa: CASSFNNQPQHF
CDR3nt: TGTGCCAGCAGCTTCAACAATCAGCCCCAGCATTTT

v_gene: TRBV6-2/TRBV6-3
j_gene: TRBJ2-2
d_gene: TRBD2
abundance: many
CDR3aa: CASSFGPTRLARDTGELFF
CDR3nt: TGTGCCAGCAGTTTTGGGCCCACCCGACTAGCTCGGGACACCGGGGAGCTGTTTTTT

v_gene: TRBV19
j_gene: TRBJ2-3
d_gene: TRBD1
abundance: few
CDR3aa: CASRQGGFTDTQYF
CDR3nt: TGTGCCAGTCGACAGGGGGGATTCACAGATACGCAGTATTTT

v_gene: TRBV10-1
j_gene: TRBJ1-6
d_gene: .
abundance: .
CDR3aa: CASQSRPGPNSPLHF
CDR3nt: TGCGCCAGCCAATCGAGACCCGGCCCGAATTCACCCCTCCACTTT

v_gene: TRBV25-1
j_gene: TRBJ2-4
d_gene: .
abundance: .
CDR3aa: CASSLGGGKNIQYF
CDR3nt: TGTGCCAGCAGTCTAGGGGGGGGTAAAAACATTCAGTACTTC

v_gene: TRBV6-6
j_gene: TRBJ2-1
d_gene: .
abundance: .
CDR3aa: CASSLGANEQFF
CDR3nt: TGTGCCAGCAGCCTGGGGGCGAATGAGCAGTTCTTC

v_gene: TRBV7-3
j_gene: TRBJ2-1
d_gene: .
abundance: many
CDR3aa: CASSLLGSGPRNEQFF
CDR3nt: TGTGCCAGCAGCTTACTCGGTTCAGGGCCCCGTAATGAGCAGTTCTTC

v_gene: TRBV10-3
j_gene: TRBJ2-7
d_gene: .
abundance: .
CDR3aa: CAPTPEEGRGYEQYF
CDR3nt: TGTGCCCCAACGCCGGAAGAGGGAAGAGGCTACGAGCAGTACTTC

v_gene: TRBV7-3
j_gene: TRBJ2-2
d_gene: .
abundance: .
CDR3aa: CASSFARDKGSGELFF
CDR3nt: TGTGCCAGCAGCTTTGCCCGGGACAAGGGGAGCGGGGAGCTGTTTTTT

v_gene: TRBV3-1
j_gene: TRBJ2-1
d_gene: .
abundance: few
CDR3aa: CASSQARSSGSSYNEQFF
CDR3nt: TGTGCCAGCAGCCAAGCGCGGAGTTCCGGGAGCTCCTACAATGAGCAGTTCTTC

v_gene: TRBV6-1
j_gene: TRBJ1-1
d_gene: .
abundance: few
CDR3aa: CASSRGRPAEAFF
CDR3nt: TGTGCCAGTTCGAGAGGGCGGCCGGCTGAAGCTTTCTTT

v_gene: TRBV28
j_gene: TRBJ1-5
d_gene: .
abundance: .
CDR3aa: CASSIRGYSNQPQHF
CDR3nt: TGTGCCAGCAGTATAAGGGGGTATAGCAATCAGCCCCAGCATTTT